Following are 8 T cell receptor beta chains from one sample sequenced in a study of OX40 agonist ivuxolimab in advanced cancers. Profiled with immunoSEQ multiplex PCR; TCRdb holds only in-frame clones, not every one. The data hold around 66,000 clones, with 80% to 85% observed a single time. The sample consisted of CD4+ or CD8+ T cells sorted from blood, taken in a trial of the OX40 agonist ivuxolimab. The source is an adult with an advanced solid tumor such as melanoma, head and neck, liver or kidney cancer.

This clone has just one count. V gene TRBV9 combines with J gene TRBJ2-7; D is unclear. V was cut by 0 bases and J by 3 bases, with 10 bases left in between. The germline V gene encodes CDR1 SGDLS and CDR2 YYNGEE. The CDR3 extends over 14 amino acids. CDR3 bases: TGTGCCAGCAGCGTAGAGCCCTCAAACTACGAGCAGTACTTC. Its translation is CASSVEPSNYEQYF.

This rearrangement joins TRBV2 to TRBJ1-5; D remains ambiguous. Trimming shortened V by 5 bases and J by 3 bases, and 8 bases separated the two germline ends. Germline V gene data show CDR1 as SNHLY and CDR2 as FYNNEI. This CDR3 is built from 13 residues. CDR3 region: CASSRTANQPQHF. The CDR3 coding sequence is TGTGCCAGCAGTCGGACGGCCAATCAGCCCCAGCATTTT.

V usage is TRBV14 and J usage is TRBJ2-1; either TRBD1 or TRBD2 may fit D (5 bases each). From germline, CDR1 is SGHDN and CDR2 FVKESK. This CDR3 has 17 amino acids. Between the trimmed V and J ends, which lost 1 base and 5 bases, there was a span of 18 bases. Here the CDR3 DNA reads TGTGCCAGCAGCCAAGCGCCCACGGGGCCCTTAAACAATGAGCAGTTCTTC. Its protein is CASSQAPTGPLNNEQFF.

The chain combines TRBV10-3 with TRBJ2-5; 11 nucleotides agree with TRBD2. After removal of 5 bases from V and 10 bases from J, the junction contained 9 bases not matched to a gene. The CDR3 covers 14 residues. The germline CDR1 and CDR2 sequences are ENHRY and SYGVKD. The CDR3 reads CAISIAGGQSGQYF. The CDR3 bases are TGTGCCATCAGTATAGCGGGGGGGCAGTCGGGCCAGTACTTC.

This clone was recorded only once. The V gene is TRBV9, the J gene TRBJ1-4, with 7 bases aligning to TRBD1. With 0 bases clipped from V and 8 bases from J, the junction kept 13 bases outside the gene matches. The CDR3 is 17 residues long. Germline values: CDR1 SGDLS, CDR2 YYNGEE. The CDR3 sequence is CASSVGQLGQAGEKLFF. CDR3 DNA sequence: TGTGCCAGCAGCGTAGGTCAATTAGGACAGGCGGGGGAAAAACTGTTTTTT.

V is TRBV7-8 and J is TRBJ2-3; D gene uncertain. Germline V gene lookup returns CDR1 SGHVS and CDR2 FQNEAQ. Between the trimmed V and J ends, which lost 1 base and 3 bases, there was a span of 8 bases. The CDR3 spans 14 residues. As DNA, the CDR3 is TGTGCCAGCAGCTTAGGACCGATTACAGATACGCAGTATTTT. Translated: CASSLGPITDTQYF.

The gene calls are TRBV4-3 and TRBJ1-5; a weak D match, TRBD1 (5 bases). V was shortened by 0 bases and J by 11 bases, with 11 bases between the two germline ends. From germline, CDR1 is LGHNA and CDR2 YSLEER. The CDR3 is 13 amino acids. The CDR3 loop reads CASSQDIPGTQHF. The DNA of the CDR3 is TGCGCCAGCAGCCAAGATATCCCAGGGACCCAGCATTTT.

This clone has just a few counts. The chain has TRBV5-1 and TRBJ2-3, with unresolved D. V gave up 5 bases and J gave up 1 base, with 11 bases separating them. CDR1 is SGHRS and CDR2 is YFSETQ in the germline V gene. The CDR3 is 14 residues long. CDR3 DNA sequence: TGCGCCAGCAGAGATGGGCCCCGCACAGATACGCAGTATTTT. Residues: CASRDGPRTDTQYF.